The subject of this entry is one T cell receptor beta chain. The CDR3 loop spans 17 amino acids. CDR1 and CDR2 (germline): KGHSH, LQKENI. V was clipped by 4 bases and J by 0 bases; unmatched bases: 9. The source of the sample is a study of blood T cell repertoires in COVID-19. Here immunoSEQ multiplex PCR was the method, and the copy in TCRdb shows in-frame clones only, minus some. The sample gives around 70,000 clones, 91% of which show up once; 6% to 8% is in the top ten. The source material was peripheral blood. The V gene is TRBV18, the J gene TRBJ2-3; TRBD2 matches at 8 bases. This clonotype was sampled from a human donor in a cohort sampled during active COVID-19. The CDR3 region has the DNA TGTGCCAGCTCACTCACACTTAGCGGGGCTAGCACAGATACGCAGTATTTT. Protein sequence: CASSLTLSGASTDTQYF.